These 28 T cell receptor beta chains originate from one sample sequenced in a study of T cells after yellow fever vaccination. From the 5' RACE reads, TCRdb called clonotypes with MiXCR, one entry per CDR3 protein. The sample shows approximately 250,000 distinct CDR3 sequences, about 5.2% of them seen only once. The sequenced sample was CD4+ T cells sorted from PBMCs, obtained on the day of the yellow fever booster vaccination. All receptors derive from a man aged 18 to 30 who received the YFV17D yellow fever vaccine.

This clonotype was seen more than once but under ten times. V and J are TRBV9 and TRBJ1-2, with 11 bases that match TRBD1. Unmatched junction bases numbered 6, after V lost 4 bases and J lost 7 bases. The CDR3 sequence is 14 residues long. CDR1 and CDR2 (germline): SGDLS, YYNGEE. CDR3 sequence: CASSTRTGGGGYTF. CDR3 nucleotides: TGTGCCAGCAGCACCCGGACAGGGGGCGGTGGCTACACCTTC.

This clonotype has a handful of counts. The chain combines TRBV25-1 with TRBJ2-5; weak D call: TRBD1 (6 bases). Trimming cost V 10 bases and J 5 bases, with 17 bases left between them. Germline V gene data show CDR1 as MGHDK and CDR2 as SYGVNS. This CDR3 has 13 residues. The CDR3, as DNA: TGTGCCACCACGGACAGTCCCCGGGAGACCCAGTACTTC. Translation gives CATTDSPRETQYF.

The V gene is TRBV5-5, the J gene TRBJ2-2; D is possibly TRBD1 (6 bases). The CDR3 runs 18 residues. Germline V gives CDR1 SGHKS, CDR2 YYEKEE (reference sequence). Trimming took off 4 bases at V and 1 base at J, with 20 bases between the two ends. CDR3: CASSRTPGTHMNTGELFF. The CDR3 DNA reads as TGTGCCAGCAGCCGAACCCCCGGGACACACATGAACACCGGGGAGCTGTTTTTT.

This clonotype turned up a few times. V usage is TRBV6-5 and J usage is TRBJ1-2; D is unresolved. Trimming pared 5 bases from V and 4 bases from J, leaving 17 bases between. Germline V CDR1 and CDR2: MNHEY, SVGAGI. This CDR3 comprises 15 residues. CDR3 protein: CASSPGRPNTYGYTF. As DNA, the CDR3 is TGTGCCAGCAGTCCCGGTCGCCCAAACACCTATGGCTACACCTTC.

The chain carries TRBV2 and TRBJ2-6; 8 bases map to TRBD1. V was pared by 3 bases and J by 4 bases, with 11 bases of the junction left unmatched. CDR1 and CDR2 from the germline V gene are SNHLY and FYNNEI. The length of the CDR3 is 18 residues. This CDR3 is CASSDRGRGLLGANVLTF. The CDR3 bases are TGTGCCAGCAGTGATAGGGGCAGGGGGCTACTGGGGGCCAACGTCCTGACTTTC. The entire variable domain, with the rest obtained from reference TRBV2 and TRBJ2-6, is as follows: EPEVTQTPSHQVTQMGQEVILRCVPISNHLYFYWYRQILGQKVEFLVSFYNNEISEKSEIFDDQFSVERPDGSNFTLKIRSTKLEDSAMYFCASSDRGRGLLGANVLTFGAGSRLTVL.

This clonotype was counted between two and nine times. The DNA for the CDR3 is TGTGCCAGCAGTCGGACAGGCGGCTTGGGCAATCAGCCCCAGCATTTT. It is translated as CASSRTGGLGNQPQHF. The chain is built from TRBV12-3 or TRBV12-4 and TRBJ1-5; TRBD1 matches at 7 bases. With V trimmed by 5 bases and J by 2 bases, 9 bases remained unmatched. There are 16 residues in the CDR3.

The chain combines TRBV5-5 with TRBJ1-4, with D perhaps matching TRBD1 (5 bases). CDR1 SGHKS and CDR2 YYEKEE come from the germline V gene (reference sequence). The CDR3 runs 14 residues. V dropped 4 bases and J dropped 5 bases, with 12 bases sitting between them. The CDR3 protein is CASSPEWGNEKLFF. CDR3 DNA: TGTGCCAGCAGCCCCGAGTGGGGCAATGAAAAACTGTTTTTT.

This clonotype has a handful of counts. The V call is TRBV27, the J call TRBJ2-7; the match to TRBD2 covers 8 bases. CDR3 length: 14 residues. Looked up from germline, CDR1 is MNHEY and CDR2 is SMNVEV (reference sequence). V dropped 8 bases and J dropped 5; count of bases not matched to a gene: 11. The CDR3 spells CASREGPTGDEQYF. Here the CDR3 DNA reads TGTGCCAGCCGGGAGGGGCCGACCGGCGACGAGCAGTACTTC.

A note on this clonotype: A much larger clone sits a single nucleotide away, making a read error possible. This rearrangement joins TRBV4-3 to TRBJ2-5, with 12 positions matching TRBD2. This CDR3 has 16 residues. In germline, CDR1 is LGHNA, CDR2 YSLEER. The CDR3 DNA follows: TGCGCCAGCGGCCAGATACTAGCGGGGGGCCCAGAGACCCAGTACTTC. Its protein product is CASGQILAGGPETQYF.

This clonotype was seen a handful of times. The chain employs TRBV5-4 and TRBJ2-7; maybe TRBD2 (6 bases). In germline, CDR1 is SGHNT, CDR2 YYREEE (reference sequence). The CDR3 has 15 amino acids. The germline V and J ends were trimmed by 0 bases and 5 bases, with 15 bases remaining between them. Written as DNA, the CDR3 is TGTGCCAGCAGCTTGGGGGCGGGGACGTCCCACGAGCAGTACGTC. The encoded protein is CASSLGAGTSHEQYV.

The table lists this clonotype with a few counts. This chain uses TRBV6-2 or TRBV6-3 with TRBJ1-1; no clear D gene. The V end was cut by 6 bases, the J end by 11 bases, with 22 bases between. This CDR3 is built from 14 residues. Germline-derived CDR1 and CDR2 are MNHEY and SVGEGT. As DNA, the CDR3 is TGTGCCAGCAGAACACCGGACGGCTTGACGAATGCTTTCTTT. This translates into CASRTPDGLTNAFF.

In this sample, this clonotype turned up a few times. The V gene is TRBV24-1, the J gene TRBJ1-2; the D gene is possibly TRBD1 (6 bases). V lost 8 bases and J lost 1, with 22 bases in between. Looked up from germline, CDR1 is KGHDR and CDR2 is SFDVKD. The CDR3 length is 17 residues. CDR3 coding DNA: TGTGCCACCACCGGGGGGACAAATCCCGACTTTAACTATGGCTACACCTTC. Translated, it gives CATTGGTNPDFNYGYTF.

The V call is TRBV28, the J call TRBJ2-3, with 11 bases that match TRBD1. The CDR3 has 15 amino acids. The germline CDR1 and CDR2 sequences are MDHEN and SYDVKM. V dropped 6 bases and J dropped 6; count of bases not matched to a gene: 8. CDR3 sequence reads: CASSRGQGAGDTQYF. CDR3 in DNA: TGTGCCAGCAGCCGAGGACAGGGGGCAGGGGATACGCAGTATTTT.

The chain combines TRBV12-5 with TRBJ1-6, with 11 bases that match TRBD1. The CDR3 runs to 15 residues. CDR1 is LGHNT, CDR2 FRNRAP, per germline. V was pared by 6 bases and J by 10 bases, with 8 bases of the junction left unmatched. The CDR3 sequence: CASGPQGQGESPLHF. The CDR3 DNA follows: TGTGCTAGTGGCCCTCAGGGACAGGGGGAGTCACCCCTCCACTTT.

This clonotype has at least ten counts. The V gene is TRBV7-2, the J gene TRBJ2-7; perhaps TRBD1 as D (6 bases). Germline V gene sequence: CDR1 SGHTA, CDR2 FQGNSA. Trimming left V 0 bases short and J 2 bases short, with 8 bases between. The CDR3 runs 14 residues. CDR3 DNA sequence: TGTGCCAGCAGCTTAGCGGCAGGGGCCTACGAGCAGTACGTC. Residues: CASSLAAGAYEQYV.

This clonotype was counted only a few times. The genes are TRBV10-3 and TRBJ1-6; D possibly corresponds to TRBD1 (5 bases). This CDR3 contains 16 residues. Germline CDR1 and CDR2: ENHRY and SYGVKD. The V gene lost 5 bases and the J gene lost 5 bases, with 16 bases spanning the gap. CDR3 DNA sequence: TGTGCCATCAGTACCGACCCGGGGGTACATAATTCACCCCTCCACTTT. Translated, it gives CAISTDPGVHNSPLHF.

The rearrangement uses TRBV7-2 and TRBJ1-5; D possibly corresponds to TRBD1 (5 bases). The CDR3 has 16 residues. Germline CDR1 is SGHTA and CDR2 is FQGNSA. Trimming pared 3 bases from V and 6 bases from J, leaving 18 bases between. In nucleotides, the CDR3 is TGTGCCAGCAGCTTTGGAGGCAGGGCCCAGAGTCAGCCCCAGCATTTT. It specifies CASSFGGRAQSQPQHF.

This clonotype was picked up a small number of times. This rearrangement joins TRBV9 to TRBJ2-1; TRBD2 agrees at 13 bases. With 0 bases clipped from V and 4 bases from J, the junction kept 4 bases outside the gene matches. The CDR3 has 17 residues. Germline CDR1 and CDR2: SGDLS and YYNGEE. CDR3 amino acids: CASSVGLAGGLYNEQFF. The CDR3 region has the DNA TGTGCCAGCAGCGTAGGACTAGCGGGGGGACTGTACAATGAGCAGTTCTTC.

This clonotype was recorded a few times. V is TRBV19 and J is TRBJ2-3; 9 bases are a match to TRBD2. Per the germline V gene, CDR1 is LNHDA and CDR2 is SQIVND (reference sequence). V dropped 5 bases and J dropped 4; count of bases not matched to a gene: 7. The length of the CDR3 is 15 residues. The chain's CDR3 is CASSGSGGNPDTQYF. The CDR3 DNA sequence: TGTGCCAGTAGTGGTAGCGGGGGCAACCCAGATACGCAGTATTTT.

This clonotype has only a few counts. This sequence joins TRBV2 and TRBJ2-3; the D is unclear. CDR3 size: 11 residues. Germline assignment: CDR1 SNHLY and CDR2 FYNNEI. Trimming stripped 4 bases from V and 14 bases from J, with 13 bases between. The chain's CDR3 is CASSVSAWSYF. The CDR3 DNA follows: TGTGCCAGCAGTGTATCGGCCTGGTCGTATTTT.

This clonotype was observed at least ten times. This chain joins TRBV12-3 or TRBV12-4 and TRBJ2-5, with 8 bases matching TRBD2. The trim removed 5 bases at V and 2 bases at J, leaving 7 bases unmatched. This CDR3 has 15 amino acids. The CDR3 nucleotides read TGTGCCAGCAGTCCCGGGGGGGGAGGGCAAGAGACCCAGTACTTC. Translation gives CASSPGGGGQETQYF.

This chain uses TRBV5-1 with TRBJ2-6, with 7 bases matching TRBD2. The trim removed 3 bases at V and 9 bases at J, leaving 12 bases unmatched. The CDR3 length is 16 residues. The germline gives CDR1 SGHRS, CDR2 YFSETQ. As DNA, the CDR3 is TGCGCCAGCAGCTCCCGGGGGGAGGGTAGAGGCAACGTCCTGACTTTC. It is translated as CASSSRGEGRGNVLTF.

The J gene is TRBJ2-3, the V gene TRBV2; tentative D call: TRBD1 (6 bases). Germline V gives CDR1 SNHLY, CDR2 FYNNEI. The CDR3 length is 15 residues. V dropped 5 bases and J dropped 0 bases, with 12 bases sitting between them. Here the CDR3 DNA reads TGTGCCAGCAGTTCTACAGGGCCTAGCACAGATACGCAGTATTTT. Translation: CASSSTGPSTDTQYF.

This clonotype showed up many times. The gene calls are TRBV4-3 and TRBJ2-1; 9 bases line up with TRBD1. Germline V CDR1 and CDR2: LGHNA, YSLEER. The V segment lost 8 bases and the J segment 6 bases; nucleotides outside the gene matches: 11. The CDR3 sequence is 15 residues long. The chain's CDR3 is CASGPLGQGGNEQFF. The CDR3 DNA reads TGCGCCAGCGGGCCGTTGGGACAGGGAGGCAATGAGCAGTTCTTC.

This clonotype showed up many times. The J gene is TRBJ1-2, the V gene TRBV6-2 or TRBV6-3; a weak D match, TRBD1 (6 bases). CDR1 is MNHEY and CDR2 is SVGEGT in the germline V gene. CDR3 length: 16 residues. Trimming pared 4 bases from V and 4 bases from J, leaving 19 bases between. This CDR3 reads CASSSVLKDRLYGYTF. DNA of the CDR3: TGTGCCAGCAGTTCCGTCCTGAAAGACAGGCTCTATGGCTACACCTTC.

This clonotype was found a few times. The chain combines TRBV4-2 with TRBJ2-7, with 11 bases that match TRBD2. Looked up from germline, CDR1 is LGHNA and CDR2 is YNFKEQ. The V and J ends lost 4 bases and 0 bases, in that order; junction bases with no gene match: 5. This CDR3 is 16 amino acids long. Written as DNA, the CDR3 is TGTGCCAGCAGCCGATCAGGGACTAGCGGCTCCTACGAGCAGTACTTC. Its translation: CASSRSGTSGSYEQYF.

This clonotype was recorded a few times. V usage is TRBV12-3 or TRBV12-4 and J usage is TRBJ1-6; TRBD1 might be the D (6 bases). V dropped 10 bases and J dropped 5 bases, with 12 bases sitting between them. The CDR3 covers 13 residues. CDR3 in amino acids: CATRTVNNSPLHF. The CDR3 coding sequence is TGTGCCACCCGGACAGTAAATAATTCACCCCTCCACTTT.

This clonotype has only a few counts. The chain recombines TRBV5-1 with TRBJ2-3, with D possibly TRBD1 on 6 matching bases. V dropped 7 bases and J dropped 7 bases, with 34 bases sitting between them. Germline V lookup: CDR1 SGHRS, CDR2 YFSETQ. CDR3 size: 19 residues. The CDR3 nucleotides read TGCGCCAGCCGGCCTCGGGGACAATTCCGACAGGAAGCTTGGAATACGCAGTATTTT. Protein product: CASRPRGQFRQEAWNTQYF. The whole variable domain, filled in from reference TRBV5-1 and TRBJ2-3, reads KAGVTQTPRYLIKTRGQQVTLSCSPISGHRSVSWYQQTPGQGLQFLFEYFSETQRNKGNFPGRFSGRQFSNSRSEMNVSTLELGDSALYLCASRPRGQFRQEAWNTQYFGPGTRLTVL.